This T cell receptor beta chain was found in a study of OX40 agonist ivuxolimab in advanced cancers. About the research overall: Ivuxolimab, which patients received intravenously every 2 weeks, was dosed at 0.01 to 10 mg/kg. Partial response was recorded in three patients: one hepatocellular carcinoma and two cutaneous melanoma cases.

Repertoires were generated with immunoSEQ multiplex PCR, while TCRdb's copy carries only in-frame clones and drops some. The data contain 57,000 or so clones, 86% of them singletons. The CDR3 is 15 residues long. Trimming stripped 4 bases from V and 3 bases from J, with 13 bases between. Per germline, CDR1 MNHNY and CDR2 SVGAGI (reference sequence). The sequencing here drew on CD4+ or CD8+ T cells sorted from blood, taken in a trial of the OX40 agonist ivuxolimab. The sequence derives from an adult with an advanced solid tumor such as melanoma, head and neck, liver or kidney cancer. The V call is TRBV6-6, the J call TRBJ2-1, with D tentatively TRBD2 (5 bases). The CDR3 is CASSSPGSYYNEQFF. The CDR3 coding sequence is TGTGCCAGCAGTTCTCCGGGGAGCTACTACAATGAGCAGTTCTTC.